The next 32 T cell receptor beta chains were all read from a single sample in a study of shared clonotypes between healthy human individuals. Clones were read by immunoSEQ multiplex PCR, and TCRdb kept only the in-frame ones, dropping some. The sample lists more than 2 million clones, about 94% occurring once. Naive CD8 isolation took CD45RO-negative cells positively selected for CCR7 and excluded terminally differentiated effector memory CD45RA+ cells. Sequencing was carried out using naive CD8+ T cells sorted from blood. These receptors all stem from a man aged 18 to 29 in good health.

This chain links TRBV10-2 with TRBJ2-5, with TRBD2 matching 8 bases. Germline V lookup: CDR1 WSHSY, CDR2 SAAADI. The CDR3 has 13 residues. V gave up 8 bases and J gave up 5 bases; unmatched junction bases: 7. CDR3 DNA sequence: TGCGCCAGCGGTCAGCGGGGGATGGAGACCCAGTACTTC. Translation: CASGQRGMETQYF.

This rearrangement joins TRBV5-6 to TRBJ2-1, with D possibly TRBD2 on 6 matching bases. The CDR3 is made up of 16 amino acids. V was pared by 0 bases and J by 6 bases, with 16 bases between. CDR1 is SGHDT and CDR2 is YYEEEE in the germline V gene. Here the CDR3 reads CASSLGEYTRGNEQFF. The CDR3, as DNA: TGTGCCAGCAGCTTGGGGGAGTACACGCGGGGCAATGAGCAGTTCTTC. The whole variable domain, remainder taken from reference TRBV5-6 and TRBJ2-1, is DAGVTQSPTHLIKTRGQQVTLRCSPKSGHDTVSWYQQALGQGPQFIFQYYEEEERQRGNFPDRFSGHQFPNYSSELNVNALLLGDSALYLCASSLGEYTRGNEQFFGPGTRLTVL.

This clone has just a few counts. The gene calls are TRBV7-8 and TRBJ2-2, with D tentatively TRBD2 (6 bases). The CDR3 has 14 residues. Germline CDR1 is SGHVS and CDR2 is FQNEAQ. Trimming stripped 2 bases from V and 6 bases from J, with 10 bases between. CDR3 coding DNA: TGTGCCAGCAGCTTATCGGGGGTAGCCGGGGAGCTGTTTTTT. Protein product: CASSLSGVAGELFF.

The CDR3 DNA follows: TGTGCCAGCAGCGGAGGGGAGGCCCAGTACTTC. It translates to CASSGGEAQYF. This chain uses TRBV27 with TRBJ2-5; TRBD2 is a possible D gene (6 bases). V lost 6 bases and J lost 9, with 11 bases in between. Germline V lookup: CDR1 MNHEY, CDR2 SMNVEV (reference sequence). CDR3 length: 11 amino acids.

This clone was seen just once. This chain links TRBV13 with TRBJ2-7; 10 bases fit TRBD2. CDR1 is PRHDT and CDR2 is FYEKMQ in the germline V gene (reference sequence). This CDR3 comprises 17 residues. After removal of 2 bases from V and 3 bases from J, the junction contained 10 bases not matched to a gene. The CDR3 protein is CASSLMVPGLAVYEQYF. In DNA form, the CDR3 reads TGTGCCAGCAGCTTAATGGTTCCCGGACTAGCGGTCTACGAGCAGTACTTC.

This clone is a singleton in its sample. CDR3 bases: TGTGCCAGCAGCCCGGACGGAGTGGTGCTGTTTTTT. Protein product: CASSPDGVVLFF. The J gene is TRBJ2-2, the V gene TRBV7-9; D is unresolved. Trimming removed 5 bases from V and 13 bases from J, with 14 bases in between. Germline V CDR1 and CDR2: SEHNR, FQNEAQ (reference sequence). The CDR3 is 12 residues long.

CDR3 in DNA: TGCAGCTCATCGGTGAACACTGAAGCTTTCTTT. Translated: CSSSVNTEAFF. The chain carries TRBV29-1 and TRBJ1-1; D remains ambiguous. Germline V gene lookup returns CDR1 SQVTM and CDR2 ANQGSEA. V gave up 8 bases and J gave up 0 bases, with 7 bases separating them. The CDR3 is 11 residues long.

CDR3 protein: CASGLSGTGNGQYF. In nucleotides, the CDR3 is TGTGCTAGTGGTCTATCCGGGACAGGGAACGGGCAGTACTTC. This sequence joins TRBV12-5 and TRBJ2-7; 9 positions match TRBD1. V shed 5 bases and J 9 bases; nucleotides not matched to a gene: 11. There are 14 residues in the CDR3. CDR1 LGHNT and CDR2 FRNRAP come from the germline V gene.

The chain couples TRBV5-1 to TRBJ2-5, with 14 bases that match TRBD2. Per the germline V gene, CDR1 is SGHRS and CDR2 is YFSETQ. The trim removed 4 bases at V and 2 bases at J, leaving 10 bases unmatched. This CDR3 contains 18 residues. For the CDR3, the DNA is TGCGCCAGCAGCCTCGGGACTAGCGGGGGCCTTACTCAAGAGACCCAGTACTTC. This codes for CASSLGTSGGLTQETQYF.

The J gene is TRBJ1-1, the V gene TRBV7-2; unclear D gene. The CDR3 has 14 residues. From germline, CDR1 is SGHTA and CDR2 FQGNSA. Between the trimmed V and J ends, which lost 5 bases and 1 base, there was a span of 11 bases. The CDR3 loop reads CASSTLWGNTEAFF. The CDR3, as DNA: TGTGCCAGCAGCACATTGTGGGGGAACACTGAAGCTTTCTTT.

The rearrangement uses TRBV6-5 and TRBJ1-6; perhaps TRBD1 as D (6 bases). Germline assignment: CDR1 MNHEY and CDR2 SVGAGI. The CDR3 sequence is 12 residues long. The V end was cut by 4 bases, the J end by 9 bases, with 7 bases between. The CDR3 coding sequence is TGTGCCAGCAGTTTCAGGGGTTCACCCCTCCACTTT. Its protein product is CASSFRGSPLHF.

The V gene is TRBV7-9, the J gene TRBJ2-4; no firm D call. Trimming removed 5 bases from V and 1 base from J, with 12 bases in between. This CDR3 region has 15 residues. In germline, CDR1 is SEHNR, CDR2 FQNEAQ (reference sequence). The CDR3 nucleotides read TGTGCCAGCAGCCCGGTTATCGGGGCCAAAAACATTCAGTACTTC. It specifies CASSPVIGAKNIQYF.

The chain couples TRBV4-1 to TRBJ2-7, with 7 bases identical to TRBD2. The CDR3 consists of 16 residues. The V gene end was trimmed by 0 bases and the J gene end by 3 bases; junction bases not matched to a gene: 8. Germline CDR1 is MGHRA and CDR2 is YSYEKL. Written as DNA, the CDR3 is TGCGCCAGCAGCCAAGATCCCCGGGGGGAACTCTACGAGCAGTACTTC. This encodes CASSQDPRGELYEQYF.

The count of this clone is one. The CDR3 DNA is TGCACCAGCAGCTTCTGCCCGGGACGGACGAACACTGAAGCTTTCTTT. Amino acid sequence: CTSSFCPGRTNTEAFF. The rearrangement uses TRBV1 and TRBJ1-1. TRBV1 is a documented pseudogene. The CDR3 consists of 16 residues.

The chain links TRBV7-8 to TRBJ2-7; 9 nucleotides align to TRBD1. From germline, CDR1 is SGHVS and CDR2 FQNEAQ. The CDR3 is 15 residues long. V shed 7 bases, J shed 7 bases, and the junction held 14 bases outside the gene matches. In nucleotides, the CDR3 is TGTGCCAGCATCCCACCCGGGACAGGGACGTGGGAGCAGTACTTC. It translates to CASIPPGTGTWEQYF.

The chain uses TRBV11-2 and TRBJ1-3; maybe TRBD1 (5 bases). Trimming cost V 2 bases and J 8 bases, with 13 bases left between them. The CDR3 extends over 14 amino acids. CDR1 is SGHAT, CDR2 FQNNGV, per germline. CDR3 sequence: CASSLLGRVHTIYF. The CDR3 coding sequence is TGTGCCAGCAGCTTACTTGGCAGGGTGCACACCATATATTTT.

The chain has TRBV9 and TRBJ2-5; D gene ambiguous. The germline V gene has CDR1 SGDLS and CDR2 YYNGEE. V was pared by 4 bases and J by 5 bases, with 12 bases between. The CDR3 covers 13 residues. CDR3 residues: CASSPAAAETQYF. The CDR3 DNA reads TGTGCCAGCAGCCCTGCGGCCGCGGAGACCCAGTACTTC.

This chain joins TRBV6-1 and TRBJ2-7; D tentatively reads TRBD1 or TRBD2 (5 bases each). CDR3 length: 13 amino acids. The V gene lost 6 bases and the J gene lost 0 bases, with 9 bases spanning the gap. CDR1 is MNHNS, CDR2 SASEGT, per germline. CDR3 sequence reads: CASRDGTSYEQYF. The CDR3 region has the DNA TGTGCCAGCAGGGACGGGACCTCCTACGAGCAGTACTTC.

This sequence joins TRBV2 and TRBJ2-7; the D is unclear. Trimming took off 6 bases at V and 0 bases at J, with 6 bases between the two ends. This CDR3 has 12 residues. CDR1 and CDR2 from the germline V gene are SNHLY and FYNNEI. CDR3 coding DNA: TGTGCCAGCAGAGGTAGCTCCTACGAGCAGTACTTC. It specifies CASRGSSYEQYF.

The genes are TRBV6-4 and TRBJ2-3; D is unclear. The CDR3 extends over 13 amino acids. Trimming took 0 bases from V and 6 from J, leaving 7 bases between them. Germline lookup yields CDR1 MRHNA and CDR2 SNTAGT. The CDR3 DNA is TGTGCCAGCAGTGACTCAAACTGGGATACGCAGTATTTT. Amino acid sequence: CASSDSNWDTQYF.

A few counts support this clone. V usage is TRBV7-9 and J usage is TRBJ1-1; TRBD1 might be the D (6 bases). The length of the CDR3 is 15 residues. Germline V gene data show CDR1 as SEHNR and CDR2 as FQNEAQ (reference sequence). V was cut by 3 bases and J by 8 bases, with 19 bases left in between. The CDR3 is CASSFLVGGASEAFF. CDR3 sequence (DNA): TGTGCCAGCAGCTTTCTTGTGGGGGGCGCATCCGAAGCTTTCTTT.

CDR3 protein: CASSLLAGVLGYTF. CDR3 bases: TGTGCCAGCAGCTTGTTGGCAGGGGTCCTTGGCTACACCTTC. J is TRBJ1-2 and V is TRBV5-4; maybe TRBD1 (6 bases). CDR1 and CDR2 from the germline V gene are SGHNT and YYREEE (reference sequence). Trimming took off 1 base at V and 7 bases at J, with 14 bases between the two ends. CDR3 size: 14 residues.

The chain links TRBV4-3 to TRBJ2-7, with D possibly being TRBD2 (5 bases). This CDR3 is built from 16 residues. V lost 0 bases to trimming and J lost 5 bases, with 17 bases between them. Germline V gene sequence: CDR1 LGHNA, CDR2 YSLEER. Here the CDR3 DNA reads TGCGCCAGCAGCCAAGATTCTGATCCGGGAAGGGACGAGCAGTACTTC. Translating gives CASSQDSDPGRDEQYF.

The V call is TRBV11-2, the J call TRBJ2-7; D is undetermined. The V gene's germline CDR1 is SGHAT and CDR2 FQNNGV. The CDR3 loop spans 14 amino acids. V lost 1 base and J lost 3, with 10 bases in between. CDR3 region: CASSLVPRDYEQYF. CDR3 nucleotides: TGTGCCAGCAGCTTAGTCCCCAGAGACTACGAGCAGTACTTC.

Worth noting for this clone: This sample includes further DNA sequences coding for the same CDR3. This rearrangement joins TRBV28 to TRBJ2-2; D remains unclear. The CDR3 covers 12 residues. The germline gives CDR1 MDHEN, CDR2 SYDVKM. V dropped 4 bases and J dropped 6 bases, with 6 bases sitting between them. CDR3 coding DNA: TGTGCCAGCAGTTCTTCCTCCGGGGAGCTGTTTTTT. It encodes CASSSSSGELFF.

This clone was observed once. The chain couples TRBV28 to TRBJ2-7, with D possibly TRBD2 on 5 matching bases. Germline values: CDR1 MDHEN, CDR2 SYDVKM. This CDR3 region has 13 residues. Trimming left V 6 bases short and J 3 bases short, with 12 bases between. CDR3 in DNA: TGTGCCAGCAGCCCTGCGGACTTCTACGAGCAGTACTTC. This encodes CASSPADFYEQYF.

The gene calls are TRBV7-6 and TRBJ2-2; D remains ambiguous. Germline CDR1 and CDR2: SGHVS and FNYEAQ. This CDR3 spans 12 amino acids. The V end lost 6 bases, the J end lost 4 bases, and 6 bases lay between the germline ends. This CDR3 reads CASRPATGELFF. CDR3 DNA: TGTGCCAGCAGGCCGGCCACCGGGGAGCTGTTTTTT.

This rearrangement joins TRBV21-1 to TRBJ2-4. TRBV21-1 is described as a pseudogene. The CDR3 extends over 15 amino acids. The CDR3, as DNA: TGTGCCAGCAGCGTACCCCGGGCCGCCAAAAACATTCAGTACTTC. Translated: CASSVPRAAKNIQYF.

To note about this clone: The germline gene is not matched at one end of the junction; a read error may be the cause. The chain couples TRBV7-8 to TRBJ2-1, with 10 positions matching TRBD2. This CDR3 spans 15 amino acids. CDR1 is SGHVS and CDR2 is FQNEAQ in the germline V gene. The CDR3: CASSLAGAGGDEQFF. The CDR3 DNA reads TGTGCCAGCAGCCTAGCGGGGGCAGGGGGCGATGAGCAGTTCTTC.

The count of this clone is one. The same CDR3 can be traced to other DNA sequences in this sample. The chain couples TRBV15 to TRBJ2-7; D is uncertain. The CDR3 runs 13 residues. Trimming shortened V by 4 bases and J by 3 bases, and 10 bases separated the two germline ends. Germline V gene data show CDR1 as LNHNV and CDR2 as YYDKDF (reference sequence). CDR3 sequence reads: CATSIGRGYEQYF. The CDR3 region has the DNA TGTGCCACCAGCATTGGCCGAGGCTACGAGCAGTACTTC.

V is TRBV7-9 and J is TRBJ2-1; 8 positions agree with TRBD1. V was pared by 5 bases and J by 8 bases, with 5 bases of the junction left unmatched. The CDR3 contains 13 residues. Looked up from germline, CDR1 is SEHNR and CDR2 is FQNEAQ (reference sequence). The CDR3: CASSPDRGDEQFF. CDR3 in DNA: TGTGCCAGCAGCCCTGACAGGGGCGATGAGCAGTTCTTC.

The chain employs TRBV11-2 and TRBJ2-7; D could derive from TRBD1 or TRBD2 (5 bases each). The V gene's germline CDR1 is SGHAT and CDR2 FQNNGV. This CDR3 spans 12 amino acids. The V end was cut by 6 bases, the J end by 7 bases, with 13 bases between. The CDR3: CASSGGLGEQYF. CDR3 nucleotide sequence: TGTGCCAGCAGTGGGGGTCTTGGGGAGCAGTACTTC.